A single TCR beta chain is shown here with its context. Its antigen is unknown. The sample is drawn from a study of monozygotic twins with inflammatory bowel disease. The quantity of total RNA per TCR library was about 3,700 ng. Across eight separate reactions for each sample, cDNA was made. With the 5' RACE reads reprocessed, TCRdb shows one record per CDR3 protein and no DNA. The sample's table shows under 350,000 distinct CDR3 sequences. General study points: Similarity of repertoires did not differ between concordant and discordant twins, possibly from limited power. Telling different T cell subtypes apart from each other was not possible.

CDR1 and CDR2 from the germline V gene are DFQATT and SNEGSKA (reference sequence). The CDR3 is 12 amino acids. This clonotype originated in a human donor with ulcerative colitis or Crohn's disease, or a healthy co-twin of an affected twin (not recorded which). This sequence joins TRBV20-1 and TRBJ2-7; TCRdb's D call, TRBD1, is unchecked because there is no DNA. The sample taken for sequencing was blood. CDR3 sequence: CSATGQDYEQYF.